The 26 T cell receptor beta chains below come from one sample, sequenced in a study of cytomegalovirus exposure and HLA in healthy donors. The PCR made use of 60 Vbeta and 13 Jbeta primers. Assay: immunoSEQ multiplex PCR; the TCRdb copy retains only in-frame clones and omits some. This repertoire includes roughly 120,000 clones. The specimen was PBMCs. The receptor source for this set is a man aged 18 to 29 in good health and CMV-seronegative.

The chain employs TRBV9 and TRBJ2-1; TRBD2 might be the D (7 bases). The V end was cut by 2 bases, the J end by 3 bases, with 18 bases between. CDR3 size: 17 residues. In germline, CDR1 is SGDLS, CDR2 YYNGEE. CDR3 in DNA: TGTGCCAGCAGCGTGGGGAGGAGGGGGGGCCTCTACAATGAGCAGTTCTTC. Amino acids: CASSVGRRGGLYNEQFF.

This chain uses TRBV6-1 with TRBJ2-1; possible D gene TRBD1, 6 bases. Trimming removed 7 bases at V and 6 bases at J, with 16 bases between. The germline V gene encodes CDR1 MNHNS and CDR2 SASEGT. This CDR3 is 14 amino acids long. As DNA, the CDR3 is TGTGCCAGCACCCCCGACAGGTGGGCCAATGAGCAGTTCTTC. Its protein product is CASTPDRWANEQFF.

The CDR3 DNA reads as TGCGCCAGCAGCCAACTGAACAGGGGGGGCTCTCACAATCAGCCCCAGCATTTT. Translation gives CASSQLNRGGSHNQPQHF. V and J are TRBV4-1 and TRBJ1-5, with 8 bases identical to TRBD1. CDR3 size: 18 residues. The ends lost 2 bases at V and 3 bases at J; junction bases unmatched: 12. Germline V gene data show CDR1 as MGHRA and CDR2 as YSYEKL.

This chain uses TRBV5-6 with TRBJ1-1; tentative D call: TRBD1 (5 bases). The CDR3 contains 13 residues. V was pared by 0 bases and J by 7 bases, with 10 bases between. Germline-derived CDR1 and CDR2 are SGHDT and YYEEEE. The CDR3 region is CASSLAGRGEAFF. The CDR3, as DNA: TGTGCCAGCAGCTTGGCGGGTAGGGGTGAAGCTTTCTTT. Full variable domain (outside the CDR3, taken from reference TRBV5-6 and TRBJ1-1): DAGVTQSPTHLIKTRGQQVTLRCSPKSGHDTVSWYQQALGQGPQFIFQYYEEEERQRGNFPDRFSGHQFPNYSSELNVNALLLGDSALYLCASSLAGRGEAFFGQGTRLTVV.

The rearrangement links TRBV5-1 to TRBJ1-2, with TRBD1 matching 8 bases. The germline V gene encodes CDR1 SGHRS and CDR2 YFSETQ. J gave up 7 bases and V 0 bases, and 11 bases lay outside the gene matches. CDR3 length equals 16 residues. CDR3: CASSLAVRPGGFGYTF. The CDR3 DNA follows: TGCGCCAGCAGCTTGGCCGTCAGACCAGGGGGCTTTGGCTACACCTTC. The whole variable domain, filled in from reference TRBV5-1 and TRBJ1-2, reads KAGVTQTPRYLIKTRGQQVTLSCSPISGHRSVSWYQQTPGQGLQFLFEYFSETQRNKGNFPGRFSGRQFSNSRSEMNVSTLELGDSALYLCASSLAVRPGGFGYTFGSGTRLTVV.

The chain uses TRBV25-1 and TRBJ2-6; D is perhaps TRBD2 (5 bases). V lost 3 bases and J 0 bases, leaving 9 bases between the germline ends. Germline-derived CDR1 and CDR2 are MGHDK and SYGVNS. There are 16 residues in the CDR3. The DNA of the CDR3 is TGTGCCAGCAGTGACCCTCGGGACTCTGGGGCCAACGTCCTGACTTTC. Encoded protein: CASSDPRDSGANVLTF.

This chain uses TRBV6-1 with TRBJ2-7, with 11 bases identical to TRBD2. This CDR3 is built from 15 residues. Per germline, CDR1 MNHNS and CDR2 SASEGT. V dropped 7 bases and J dropped 2; count of bases not matched to a gene: 7. CDR3 sequence (DNA): TGTGCCAGCAAGATGACTAGCGGGGCCGCCTACGAGCAGTACTTC. Translated: CASKMTSGAAYEQYF.

This chain uses TRBV4-1 with TRBJ2-1; D is perhaps TRBD2 (6 bases). Deletions cut 0 bases from V and 9 bases from J, with 12 bases between. Germline V CDR1 and CDR2: MGHRA, YSYEKL. This CDR3 is 14 amino acids long. Written as DNA, the CDR3 is TGCGCCAGCAGCCAAGACCCCCCGCGGGGTGAGCAGTTCTTC. Translated, it gives CASSQDPPRGEQFF.

This sequence joins TRBV28 and TRBJ2-5, with 8 bases that match TRBD1. Germline assignment: CDR1 MDHEN and CDR2 SYDVKM. The J segment lost 2 bases and the V segment lost 6 bases, leaving 5 bases of the junction unmatched. The CDR3 consists of 14 residues. CDR3 amino acids: CASRNRGDQETQYF. The CDR3 coding sequence is TGTGCCAGCAGAAACAGGGGGGATCAAGAGACCCAGTACTTC.

The V call is TRBV6-6, the J call TRBJ2-1; 10 bases are a match to TRBD2. The CDR3 consists of 15 residues. V was clipped by 3 bases and J by 8 bases; unmatched bases: 7. CDR1 and CDR2 from the germline V gene are MNHNY and SVGAGI (reference sequence). The CDR3 sequence: CASSYSSGGTDEQFF. The CDR3, as DNA: TGTGCCAGCAGTTATTCTAGCGGGGGCACAGATGAGCAGTTCTTC.

J is TRBJ2-7 and V is TRBV6-1; the D gene is possibly TRBD2 (5 bases). Trimming cost V 4 bases and J 3 bases, with 13 bases left between them. Germline lookup yields CDR1 MNHNS and CDR2 SASEGT. CDR3 size: 14 residues. The CDR3 spells CASSVGQDFYEQYF. CDR3 DNA: TGTGCCAGCAGTGTAGGCCAGGACTTCTACGAGCAGTACTTC.

The chain employs TRBV10-1 and TRBJ2-1; 9 bases map to TRBD2. The CDR3 has 15 amino acids. Germline V CDR1 and CDR2: WNHNN, SYGVQD (reference sequence). Trimming cost V 6 bases and J 8 bases; bases outside gene matches: 11. Written as DNA, the CDR3 is TGCGCCAGCAGCGGCGGGAGGGCCAGAGACGATGAGCAGTTCTTC. It encodes CASSGGRARDDEQFF.

CDR3 sequence: CASSKGGVERRNQPQHF. The CDR3 DNA is TGTGCCAGCAGCAAGGGAGGGGTGGAGCGGCGCAATCAGCCCCAGCATTTT. The gene calls are TRBV7-2 and TRBJ1-5; possible D gene TRBD1, 5 bases. In germline, CDR1 is SGHTA, CDR2 FQGNSA. V was pared by 5 bases and J by 2 bases, with 19 bases between. The CDR3 is made up of 17 amino acids.

The chain recombines TRBV19 with TRBJ1-5, with 10 positions matching TRBD1. Per germline, CDR1 LNHDA and CDR2 SQIVND (reference sequence). Trimming took 4 bases from V and 1 from J; bases not matched to a gene: 4. The CDR3 runs to 16 residues. Here the CDR3 DNA reads TGTGCCAGTAGTACGACAGGGGGCTGGAGCAATCAGCCCCAGCATTTT. It is translated as CASSTTGGWSNQPQHF.

The V gene is TRBV7-2, the J gene TRBJ2-1; D remains unclear. CDR3 length equals 12 residues. V was shortened by 5 bases and J by 10 bases, with 12 bases between the two germline ends. From germline, CDR1 is SGHTA and CDR2 FQGNSA. The DNA for the CDR3 is TGTGCCAGCAGCCAGTCTCTTTTCGAGCAGTTCTTC. Its translation: CASSQSLFEQFF.

Remarks on this clone: Sequence at one end of the junction differs from germline and may be a read error. The sample has other DNA sequences that encode this CDR3 too. V and J are TRBV2 and TRBJ1-1; TRBD1 is a possible D gene (5 bases). Germline V CDR1 and CDR2: SNHLY, FYNNEI. This CDR3 comprises 13 residues. The CDR3 here is CASSRGAGAEAFF. The CDR3 region has the DNA TGTGCTAGCAGCCGCGGGGCCGGGGCTGAAGCTTTCTTT.

The chain has TRBV15 and TRBJ2-3; 7 positions match TRBD1. V lost 4 bases and J lost 0; bases outside the gene matches: 4. CDR3 length: 15 residues. CDR1 and CDR2 from the germline V gene are LNHNV and YYDKDF (reference sequence). The DNA for the CDR3 is TGTGCCACCAGCATTACAGGGGCTAGCACAGATACGCAGTATTTT. This encodes CATSITGASTDTQYF.

This chain uses TRBV5-8 with TRBJ1-1; D is ambiguous. The CDR3 is made up of 13 amino acids. Looked up from germline, CDR1 is SGHTS and CDR2 is YDEGEE. V was trimmed by 4 bases and J by 2 bases, leaving 9 bases between them. The DNA of the CDR3 is TGTGCCAGCAGCCCAGGACTAAACACTGAAGCTTTCTTT. Translated: CASSPGLNTEAFF. The full variable domain, its missing parts supplied by reference TRBV5-8 and TRBJ1-1, is EAGVTQSPTHLIKTRGQQATLRCSPISGHTSVYWYQQALGLGLQFLLWYDEGEERNRGNFPPRFSGRQFPNYSSELNVNALELEDSALYLCASSPGLNTEAFFGQGTRLTVV.

This chain links TRBV7-3 with TRBJ2-5; D perhaps matches TRBD1 (6 bases). V lost 6 bases and J 4 bases, leaving 15 bases between the germline ends. The CDR3 totals 14 residues. Germline V gene sequence: CDR1 SGHTA, CDR2 FQGTGA. Here the CDR3 reads CASSQQGRRETQYF. CDR3 coding DNA: TGTGCCAGCAGTCAACAGGGAAGGCGAGAGACCCAGTACTTC.

This chain uses TRBV5-6 with TRBJ1-1; weak D call: TRBD1 (5 bases). Between the trimmed V and J ends, which lost 5 bases and 3 bases, there was a span of 14 bases. Per the germline V gene, CDR1 is SGHDT and CDR2 is YYEEEE. The CDR3 consists of 14 residues. The DNA of the CDR3 is TGTGCCAGCAGGGAGTTCGGAGGGGACACTGAAGCTTTCTTT. Amino acids: CASREFGGDTEAFF.

The chain uses TRBV7-8 and TRBJ2-7, with 7 bases matching TRBD2. This CDR3 is 13 amino acids long. Germline lookup yields CDR1 SGHVS and CDR2 FQNEAQ. The CDR3 loop reads CTTWGGSSYEQYF. CDR3 sequence (DNA): TGTACCACCTGGGGAGGGAGCTCCTACGAGCAGTACTTC.

This sequence joins TRBV6-5 and TRBJ2-3; 7 nucleotides match TRBD1. V shed 6 bases, J shed 3 bases, and the junction held 3 bases outside the gene matches. There are 13 residues in the CDR3. Germline V CDR1 and CDR2: MNHEY, SVGAGI. CDR3 sequence reads: CASRGTETDTQYF. The CDR3 bases are TGTGCCAGCAGGGGGACAGAGACAGATACGCAGTATTTT.

The CDR3: CASSLGAGINYEQYF. DNA for the CDR3: TGCGCCAGCAGCTTGGGGGCCGGGATCAACTACGAGCAGTACTTC. This chain joins TRBV5-1 and TRBJ2-7; perhaps TRBD2 as D (5 bases). From germline, CDR1 is SGHRS and CDR2 YFSETQ. This CDR3 has 15 amino acids. V lost 0 bases and J 3 bases, leaving 13 bases between the germline ends.

The chain has TRBV28 and TRBJ1-5; 7 positions agree with TRBD1. Germline lookup yields CDR1 MDHEN and CDR2 SYDVKM. The CDR3 sequence is 15 residues long. With 5 bases clipped from V and 3 bases from J, the junction kept 7 bases outside the gene matches. The CDR3 DNA is TGTGCCAGCAGTGGTGACAGGGTAGACAATCAGCCCCAGCATTTT. Translated: CASSGDRVDNQPQHF.

V is TRBV6-5 and J is TRBJ2-1, with 12 bases that match TRBD2. The V segment lost 2 bases and the J segment 7 bases; nucleotides outside the gene matches: 6. Germline CDR1 MNHEY, CDR2 SVGAGI. The CDR3 loop spans 16 amino acids. CDR3 in amino acids: CASSYTSGRLRNEQFF. CDR3 sequence (DNA): TGTGCCAGCAGTTACACTAGCGGGAGGTTGAGGAATGAGCAGTTCTTC.

The rearrangement joins TRBV2 to TRBJ1-5; perhaps TRBD1 as D (6 bases). Germline loops: CDR1 SNHLY, CDR2 FYNNEI. Trimming removed 4 bases from V and 1 base from J, with 11 bases in between. This CDR3 is 15 amino acids long. CDR3 residues: CASSGGQSSNQPQHF. DNA of the CDR3: TGTGCCAGCAGTGGAGGACAGAGCAGCAATCAGCCCCAGCATTTT.